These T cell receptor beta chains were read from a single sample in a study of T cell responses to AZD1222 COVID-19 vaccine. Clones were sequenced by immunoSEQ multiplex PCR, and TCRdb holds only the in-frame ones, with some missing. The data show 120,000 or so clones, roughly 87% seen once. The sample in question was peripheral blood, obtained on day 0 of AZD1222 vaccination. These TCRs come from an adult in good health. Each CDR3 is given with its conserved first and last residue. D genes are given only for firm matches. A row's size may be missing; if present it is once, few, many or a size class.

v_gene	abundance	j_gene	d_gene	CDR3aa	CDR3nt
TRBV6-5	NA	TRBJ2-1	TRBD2	CASTLGAGGYNEQFF	TGTGCCAGCACCCTTGGGGCGGGGGGGTACAATGAGCAGTTCTTC
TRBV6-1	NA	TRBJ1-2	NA	CASSEVDQVF	TGTGCCAGCAGTGAAGTGGACCAAGTCTTC
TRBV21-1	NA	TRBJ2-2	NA	CASSKSSGNTGELFF	TGTGCCAGCAGCAAAAGCAGCGGGAATACCGGGGAGCTGTTTTTT
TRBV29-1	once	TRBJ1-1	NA	CSVQGSHEAFF	TGCAGCGTTCAAGGGTCTCATGAAGCTTTCTTT
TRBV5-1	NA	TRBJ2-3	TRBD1	CASSQPGTGPLNTQYF	TGCGCCAGCAGCCAACCCGGGACAGGGCCGTTGAACACGCAGTATTTT
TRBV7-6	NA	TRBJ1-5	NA	CASSLSRYQPQHF	TGTGCCAGCAGCTTAAGTCGGTATCAGCCCCAGCATTTT
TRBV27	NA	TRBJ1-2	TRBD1	CASSSRTGDTYGYTF	TGTGCCAGCAGCTCCCGGACAGGGGACACCTATGGCTACACCTTC
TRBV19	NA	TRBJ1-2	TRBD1	CASLSSHRGTYGYTF	TGTGCCAGTCTATCAAGTCACAGGGGAACCTATGGCTACACCTTC
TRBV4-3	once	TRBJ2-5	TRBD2	CASSPEGPRWGAGETQYF	TGCGCCAGCAGCCCCGAGGGGCCCAGGTGGGGAGCGGGGGAGACCCAGTACTTC
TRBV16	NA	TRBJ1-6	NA	CASSQSIPGDPNSPLHF	TGTGCCAGCAGCCAATCGATCCCGGGGGACCCAAATTCACCCCTCCACTTT
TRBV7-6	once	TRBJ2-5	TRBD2	CASSSSPRGAQETQYF	TGTGCCAGCAGCTCCTCACCGCGGGGGGCCCAAGAGACCCAGTACTTC
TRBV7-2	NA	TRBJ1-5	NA	CASSLGAALSNQPQHF	TGTGCCAGCAGCTTAGGGGCAGCACTTAGCAATCAGCCCCAGCATTTT
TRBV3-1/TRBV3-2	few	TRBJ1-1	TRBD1	CASSHLRGTGGAPTEAFF	TGTGCCAGCAGCCATTTGCGCGGGACAGGGGGCGCCCCCACTGAAGCTTTCTTT
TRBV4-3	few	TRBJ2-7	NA	CASSPGMSSYEQYF	TGCGCCAGCAGCCCCGGGATGAGCTCCTACGAGCAGTACTTC
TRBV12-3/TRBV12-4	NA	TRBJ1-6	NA	CASSFLGNSPLHF	TGTGCCAGCAGTTTCTTGGGAAATTCACCCCTCCACTTT
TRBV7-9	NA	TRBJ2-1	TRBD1	CASNLKPGQGINEQFF	TGTGCCAGCAACCTCAAACCGGGACAGGGGATTAATGAGCAGTTCTTC
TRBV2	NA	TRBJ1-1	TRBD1	CATTGQGATEAFF	TGTGCCACTACGGGACAGGGGGCCACTGAAGCTTTCTTT
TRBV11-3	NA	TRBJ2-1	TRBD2	CASSPGSGRGDANEQFF	TGTGCCAGCAGCCCGGGGTCGGGGCGGGGGGACGCCAATGAGCAGTTCTTC
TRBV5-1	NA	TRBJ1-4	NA	CASRPGRDYEKLFF	TGCGCCAGCAGACCGGGGAGGGATTATGAAAAACTGTTTTTT
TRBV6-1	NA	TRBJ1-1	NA	CASSEIYTEAFF	TGTGCCAGCAGTGAAATTTACACTGAAGCTTTCTTT
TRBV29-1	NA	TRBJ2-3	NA	CSVGVGDLLSTDTQYF	TGCAGCGTTGGTGTCGGGGACCTCCTTAGCACAGATACGCAGTATTTT
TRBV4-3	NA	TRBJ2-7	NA	CASSKTGTTYEQYF	TGCGCCAGCAGCAAAACCGGGACAACTTACGAGCAGTACTTC
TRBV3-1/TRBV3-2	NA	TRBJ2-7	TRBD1	CASSPHRGTGASYEQYF	TGTGCCAGCAGCCCTCATCGGGGGACAGGGGCTTCCTACGAGCAGTACTTC
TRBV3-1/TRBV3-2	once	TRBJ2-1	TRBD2	CASSQVGGLAGGTYNEQFF	TGTGCCAGCAGCCAAGTGGGAGGACTAGCGGGGGGGACCTACAATGAGCAGTTCTTC
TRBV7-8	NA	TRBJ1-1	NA	CASSYLLAREAFF	TGTGCCAGCAGCTACCTTCTCGCCCGAGAAGCTTTCTTT
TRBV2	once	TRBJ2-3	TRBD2	CASSSGTSRPDTQYF	TGTGCCAGCAGCTCCGGGACTAGCCGGCCAGATACGCAGTATTTT
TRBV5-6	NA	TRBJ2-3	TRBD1	CASSLAGAGGAADTQYF	TGTGCCAGCAGCTTGGCCGGGGCAGGGGGCGCGGCAGATACGCAGTATTTT
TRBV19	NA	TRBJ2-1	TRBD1	CASTLDRGSYNEQFF	TGTGCCAGTACCCTGGACAGGGGGAGCTACAATGAGCAGTTCTTC
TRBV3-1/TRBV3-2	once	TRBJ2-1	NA	CASSQDSFGNEQFF	TGTGCCAGCAGCCAAGATAGCTTCGGCAATGAGCAGTTCTTC
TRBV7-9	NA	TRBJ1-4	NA	CASSQDISTNEKLFF	TGTGCCAGCAGTCAAGACATCTCAACTAATGAAAAACTGTTTTTT
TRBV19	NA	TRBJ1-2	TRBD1	CASTASGGSYGYTF	TGTGCCAGTACTGCGTCAGGGGGAAGCTATGGCTACACCTTC
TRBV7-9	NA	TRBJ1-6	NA	CASHGDTWTSPLHF	TGTGCCAGCCATGGGGACACCTGGACTTCACCCCTCCACTTT
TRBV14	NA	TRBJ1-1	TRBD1	CASSSRKTTGLEYSTEAFF	TGTGCCAGCAGCTCTAGAAAAACGACAGGGTTGGAATATAGCACTGAAGCTTTCTTT
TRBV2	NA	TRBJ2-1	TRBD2	CATTLAGVYNEQFF	TGTGCCACCACCCTAGCGGGGGTTTACAATGAGCAGTTCTTC
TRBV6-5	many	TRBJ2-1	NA	CASSRGPDRWNEQFF	TGTGCCAGCAGCCGCGGGCCAGACCGGTGGAATGAGCAGTTCTTC
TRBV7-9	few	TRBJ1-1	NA	CAQGNTEAFF	TGTGCGCAGGGGAACACTGAAGCTTTCTTT
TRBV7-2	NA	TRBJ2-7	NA	CASSLSGGSSYEQYF	TGTGCCAGCAGCTTATCCGGGGGAAGCTCCTACGAGCAGTACTTC
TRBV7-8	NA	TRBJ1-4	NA	CASSHGAGYGEKLFF	TGTGCCAGCAGTCACGGCGCAGGTTATGGGGAAAAACTGTTTTTT
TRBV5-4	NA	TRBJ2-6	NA	CASSLVEGAGANVLTF	TGTGCCAGCAGCTTAGTGGAGGGCGCCGGGGCCAACGTCCTGACTTTC
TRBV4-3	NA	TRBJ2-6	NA	CASSQAFGGSGANVLTF	TGCGCCAGCAGCCAAGCCTTCGGGGGCTCTGGGGCCAACGTCCTGACTTTC
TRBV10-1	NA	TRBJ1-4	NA	CASSEEQGVTEKLFF	TGCGCCAGCAGTGAGGAACAGGGAGTTACTGAAAAACTGTTTTTT
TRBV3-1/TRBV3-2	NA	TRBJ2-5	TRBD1	CASSQVTGGSQETQYF	TGTGCCAGCAGCCAGGTCACAGGGGGGAGTCAAGAGACCCAGTACTTC
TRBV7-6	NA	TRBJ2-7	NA	CASTSGQGPYYEQYF	TGTGCCAGCACCTCTGGACAAGGCCCCTACTACGAGCAGTACTTC
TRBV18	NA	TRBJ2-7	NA	CASSRLRPGPMVGSGSYEQYF	TGTGCCAGCTCACGTTTACGGCCGGGACCGATGGTCGGGTCGGGGTCCTACGAGCAGTACTTC
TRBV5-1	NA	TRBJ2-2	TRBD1	CASSGDRLKTGELFF	TGCGCCAGCAGCGGGGACAGATTAAAAACCGGGGAGCTGTTTTTT
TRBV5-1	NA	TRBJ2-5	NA	CASSLPLGGGQETQYF	TGCGCCAGCAGCTTACCGCTTGGAGGGGGGCAAGAGACCCAGTACTTC
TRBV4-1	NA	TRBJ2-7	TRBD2	CASSQEATSGSYEQYF	TGCGCCAGCAGCCAAGAGGCGACTAGCGGGTCCTACGAGCAGTACTTC
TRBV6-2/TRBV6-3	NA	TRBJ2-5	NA	CASSYSSETTQYF	TGTGCCAGCAGTTACTCCAGCGAGACGACCCAGTACTTC
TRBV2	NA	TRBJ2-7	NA	CASREDREYEQYF	TGTGCCAGCAGAGAGGACCGCGAGTACGAGCAGTACTTC